This T cell receptor (beta chain) was documented in a study of blood T cells in healthy people across ages. General study findings and limits: Unsorted PBMC input precluded a conclusive naive versus antigen-experienced comparison. Observed TCR beta diversity per million T cells went down as age went up. This fall followed a roughly linear course with age. No one knew whether donors had CMV, which possibly confounded expanded clonotype changes.

For the second PCR, which ran for 7 to 11 cycles, a sample-barcoded 5' primer and a J-beta primer mix were used. TCRdb independently ran MiXCR on the 5' RACE reads; one entry per CDR3 protein. There are around 1,500,000 distinct CDR3 sequences in the sample; roughly 27% occur only once, and about 8% lies in the top ten. Turning to this clonotype: Its target is unknown.

The source is a woman aged 25 to 39 in good health. Specimen: blood.

Written as DNA, the CDR3 is TGTGCCAGCAGAGCAGGGGCCAATCAGCCCCAGCATTTT. Its translation is CASRAGANQPQHF. V and J are TRBV6-5 and TRBJ1-5; D perhaps matches TRBD1 (6 bases). Per germline, CDR1 MNHEY and CDR2 SVGAGI. V lost 6 bases and J 3 bases, leaving 9 bases between the germline ends. CDR3 size: 13 residues.